This T cell receptor (beta chain) was sequenced during a study of shared clonotypes between healthy human individuals. Across the study: For every donor, three CD4 naive, three CD4 memory, two CD8 naive and one CD8 memory plates were used.

Some clones are missing from TCRdb's copy, which holds only in-frame ones; the method was immunoSEQ multiplex PCR. The profile shows about 2 million clones, approximately 95% of them singletons. Details on this clone: Its target is not known.

The germline V gene encodes CDR1 SGHAT and CDR2 FQNNGV. Trimming took off 0 bases at V and 4 bases at J, with 6 bases between the two ends. This CDR3 has 14 amino acids. Whole-study results and caveats: The study generally estimated greater richness for naive than memory subsets. With several donors compared, 4.5% to 6.5% of naive CD4 clonotypes were shared. Deeper or shallower sequencing was expected to change how clonotypes are shared among donors.

Naive-designated CD8 cells lacked CD45RO, were positively enriched for CCR7, and omitted terminally differentiated effector memory CD45RA+ cells. The material sequenced was naive CD8+ T cells sorted from blood. The TCR originated in a man between 18 and 35 years old in good health. The rearrangement uses TRBV11-2 and TRBJ1-4; D gene unclear. The CDR3 bases are TGTGCCAGCAGCTTAGAATGGATTAATGAAAAACTGTTTTTT. This encodes CASSLEWINEKLFF. Full variable domain (remainder filled in from reference TRBV11-2 and TRBJ1-4): EAGVAQSPRYKIIEKRQSVAFWCNPISGHATLYWYQQILGQGPKLLIQFQNNGVVDDSQLPKDRFSAERLKGVDSTLKIQPAKLEDSAVYLCASSLEWINEKLFFGSGTQLSVL.